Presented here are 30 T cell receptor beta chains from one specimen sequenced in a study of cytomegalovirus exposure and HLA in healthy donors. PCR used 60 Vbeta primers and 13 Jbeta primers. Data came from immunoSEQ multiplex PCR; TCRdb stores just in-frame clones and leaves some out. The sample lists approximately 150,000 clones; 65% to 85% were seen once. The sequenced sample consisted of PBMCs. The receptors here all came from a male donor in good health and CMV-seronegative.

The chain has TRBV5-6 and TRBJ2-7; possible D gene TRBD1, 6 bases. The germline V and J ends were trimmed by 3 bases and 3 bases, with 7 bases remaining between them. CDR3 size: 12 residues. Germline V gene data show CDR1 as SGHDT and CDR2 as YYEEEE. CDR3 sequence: CASSSGVYEQYF. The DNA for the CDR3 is TGTGCCAGCAGCTCAGGGGTCTACGAGCAGTACTTC.

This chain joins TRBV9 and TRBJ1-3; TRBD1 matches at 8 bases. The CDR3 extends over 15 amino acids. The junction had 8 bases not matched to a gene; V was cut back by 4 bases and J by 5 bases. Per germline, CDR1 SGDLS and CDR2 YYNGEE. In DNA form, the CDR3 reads TGTGCCAGCAGCCCAGGGACAGGCGGTAGAAACACCATATATTTT. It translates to CASSPGTGGRNTIYF.

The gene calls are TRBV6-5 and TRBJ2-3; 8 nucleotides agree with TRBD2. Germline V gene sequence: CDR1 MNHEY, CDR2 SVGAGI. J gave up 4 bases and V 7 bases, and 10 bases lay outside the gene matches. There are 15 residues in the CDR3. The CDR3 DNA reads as TGTGCCAGCACCCAGGGGAGCGGGAGAGCAGATACGCAGTATTTT. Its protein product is CASTQGSGRADTQYF.

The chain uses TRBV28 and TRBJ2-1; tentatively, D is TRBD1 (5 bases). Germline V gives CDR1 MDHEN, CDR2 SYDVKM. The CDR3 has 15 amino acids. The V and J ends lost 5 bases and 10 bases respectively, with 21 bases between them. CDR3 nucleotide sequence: TGTGCCAGCAGTCTCAGGGCCCCACTGGGTGTAGAGCAGTTCTTC. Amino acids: CASSLRAPLGVEQFF.

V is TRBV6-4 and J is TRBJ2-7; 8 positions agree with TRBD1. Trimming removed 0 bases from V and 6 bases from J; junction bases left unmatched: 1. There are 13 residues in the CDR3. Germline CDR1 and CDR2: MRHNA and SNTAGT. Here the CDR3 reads CASSDSDRGEQYF. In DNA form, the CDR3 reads TGTGCCAGCAGTGACTCCGACAGGGGCGAGCAGTACTTC.

The CDR3 sequence is CASSPGQGLDEQYF. The CDR3 coding sequence is TGTGCCAGCAGCCCGGGACAGGGGTTGGACGAGCAGTACTTC. The chain combines TRBV5-5 with TRBJ2-7; 10 bases align to TRBD1. The germline CDR1 and CDR2 sequences are SGHKS and YYEKEE (reference sequence). With 4 bases clipped from V and 5 bases from J, the junction kept 6 bases outside the gene matches. The CDR3 loop spans 14 amino acids.

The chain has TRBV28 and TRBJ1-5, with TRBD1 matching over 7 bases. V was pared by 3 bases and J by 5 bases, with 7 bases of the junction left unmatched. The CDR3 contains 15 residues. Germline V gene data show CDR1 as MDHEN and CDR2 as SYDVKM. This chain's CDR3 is CASSFEDRVYQPQHF. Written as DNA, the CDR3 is TGTGCCAGCAGTTTTGAAGACAGGGTCTATCAGCCCCAGCATTTT.

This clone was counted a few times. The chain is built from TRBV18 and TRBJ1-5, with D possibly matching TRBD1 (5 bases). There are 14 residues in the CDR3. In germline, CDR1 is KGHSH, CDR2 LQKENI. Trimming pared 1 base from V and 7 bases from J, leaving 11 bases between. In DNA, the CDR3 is TGTGCCAGCTCACCACAAGGGGTGGGACAGCCCCAGCATTTT. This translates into CASSPQGVGQPQHF. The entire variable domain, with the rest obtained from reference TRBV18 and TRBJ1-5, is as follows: NAGVMQNPRHLVRRRGQEARLRCSPMKGHSHVYWYRQLPEEGLKFMVYLQKENIIDESGMPKERFSAEFPKEGPSILRIQQVVRGDSAAYFCASSPQGVGQPQHFGDGTRLSIL.

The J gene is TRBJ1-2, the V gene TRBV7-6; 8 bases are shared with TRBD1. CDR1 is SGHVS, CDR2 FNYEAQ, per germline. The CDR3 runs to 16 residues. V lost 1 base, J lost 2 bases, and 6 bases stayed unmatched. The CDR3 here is CASSLERGTGNYGYTF. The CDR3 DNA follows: TGTGCCAGCAGCTTAGAGCGCGGGACAGGAAACTATGGCTACACCTTC.

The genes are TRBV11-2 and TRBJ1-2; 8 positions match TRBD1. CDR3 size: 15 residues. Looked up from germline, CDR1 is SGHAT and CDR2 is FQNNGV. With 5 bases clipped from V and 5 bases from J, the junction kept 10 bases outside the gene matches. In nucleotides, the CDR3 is TGTGCCAGCAGCCCGACGACAGGGGTGTGGTATGGCTACACCTTC. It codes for CASSPTTGVWYGYTF. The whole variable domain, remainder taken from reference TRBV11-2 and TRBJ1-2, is EAGVAQSPRYKIIEKRQSVAFWCNPISGHATLYWYQQILGQGPKLLIQFQNNGVVDDSQLPKDRFSAERLKGVDSTLKIQPAKLEDSAVYLCASSPTTGVWYGYTFGSGTRLTVV.

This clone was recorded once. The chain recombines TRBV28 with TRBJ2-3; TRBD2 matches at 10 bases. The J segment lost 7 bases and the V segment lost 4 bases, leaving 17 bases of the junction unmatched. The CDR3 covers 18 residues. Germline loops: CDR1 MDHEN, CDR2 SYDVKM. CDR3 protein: CASSSPVASGGQVYTQYF. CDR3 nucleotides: TGTGCCAGCAGTTCCCCCGTCGCTAGCGGGGGTCAAGTATATACGCAGTATTTT. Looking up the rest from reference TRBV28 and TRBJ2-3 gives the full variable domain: DVKVTQSSRYLVKRTGEKVFLECVQDMDHENMFWYRQDPGLGLRLIYFSYDVKMKEKGDIPEGYSVSREKKERFSLILESASTNQTSMYLCASSSPVASGGQVYTQYFGPGTRLTVL.

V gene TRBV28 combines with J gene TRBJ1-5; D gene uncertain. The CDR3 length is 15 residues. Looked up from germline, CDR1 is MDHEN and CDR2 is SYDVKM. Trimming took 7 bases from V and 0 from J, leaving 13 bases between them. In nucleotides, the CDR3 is TGTGCCAGCACTCGTCCTTATCGTAGCAATCAGCCCCAGCATTTT. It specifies CASTRPYRSNQPQHF.

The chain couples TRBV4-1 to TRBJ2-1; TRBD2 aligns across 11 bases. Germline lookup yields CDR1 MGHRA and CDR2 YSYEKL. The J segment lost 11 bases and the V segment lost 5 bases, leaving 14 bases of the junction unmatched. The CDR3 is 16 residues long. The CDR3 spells CASSTLAGGYSPKQFF. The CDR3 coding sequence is TGCGCCAGCAGCACTCTAGCGGGGGGTTATTCCCCTAAGCAGTTCTTC.

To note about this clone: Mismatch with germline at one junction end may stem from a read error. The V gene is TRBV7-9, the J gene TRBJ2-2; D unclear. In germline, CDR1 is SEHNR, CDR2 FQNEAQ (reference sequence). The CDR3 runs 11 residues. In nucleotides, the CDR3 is TGTTCCAGCAGCTCCCCGGGGGAGCTGTTTTTT. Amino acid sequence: CSSSSPGELFF.

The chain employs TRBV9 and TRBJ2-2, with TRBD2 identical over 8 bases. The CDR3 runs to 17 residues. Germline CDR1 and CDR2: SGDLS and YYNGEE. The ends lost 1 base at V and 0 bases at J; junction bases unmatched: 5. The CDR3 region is CASSVSSGSANTGELFF. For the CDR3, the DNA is TGTGCCAGCAGCGTAAGCAGCGGGAGCGCGAACACCGGGGAGCTGTTTTTT.

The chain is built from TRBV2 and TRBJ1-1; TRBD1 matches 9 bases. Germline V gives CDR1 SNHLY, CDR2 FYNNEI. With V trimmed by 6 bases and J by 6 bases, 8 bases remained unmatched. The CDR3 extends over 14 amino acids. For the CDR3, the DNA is TGTGCCAGCAGCGAGCGATACAGGGGGCCTGAAGCTTTCTTT. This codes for CASSERYRGPEAFF. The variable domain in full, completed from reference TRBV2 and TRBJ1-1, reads EPEVTQTPSHQVTQMGQEVILRCVPISNHLYFYWYRQILGQKVEFLVSFYNNEISEKSEIFDDQFSVERPDGSNFTLKIRSTKLEDSAMYFCASSERYRGPEAFFGQGTRLTVV.

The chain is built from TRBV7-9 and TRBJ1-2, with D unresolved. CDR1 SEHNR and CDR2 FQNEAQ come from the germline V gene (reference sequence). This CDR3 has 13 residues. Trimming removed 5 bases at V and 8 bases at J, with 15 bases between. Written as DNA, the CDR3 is TGTGCCAGCAGCCGCTTGTGGGAGGACGGCTACACCTTC. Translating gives CASSRLWEDGYTF.

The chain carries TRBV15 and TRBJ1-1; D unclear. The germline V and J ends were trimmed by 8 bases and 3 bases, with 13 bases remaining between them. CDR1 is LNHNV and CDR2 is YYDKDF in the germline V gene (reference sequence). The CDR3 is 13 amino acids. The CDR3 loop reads CATLAGRYTEAFF. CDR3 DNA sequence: TGTGCCACCTTGGCAGGCAGGTACACTGAAGCTTTCTTT.

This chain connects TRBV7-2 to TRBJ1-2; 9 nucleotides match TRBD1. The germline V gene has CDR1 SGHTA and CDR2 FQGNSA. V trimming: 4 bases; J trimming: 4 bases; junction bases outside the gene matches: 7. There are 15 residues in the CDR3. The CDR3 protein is CASSSTGGLAYGYTF. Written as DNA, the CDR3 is TGTGCCAGCAGCTCTACAGGGGGCCTCGCCTATGGCTACACCTTC.

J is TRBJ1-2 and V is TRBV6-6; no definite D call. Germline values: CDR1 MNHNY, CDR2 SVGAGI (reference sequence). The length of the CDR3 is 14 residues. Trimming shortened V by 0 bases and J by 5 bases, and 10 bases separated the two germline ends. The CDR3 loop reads CASSYSSRIYGYTF. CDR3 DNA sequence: TGTGCCAGCAGTTACTCTTCGAGAATTTATGGCTACACCTTC.

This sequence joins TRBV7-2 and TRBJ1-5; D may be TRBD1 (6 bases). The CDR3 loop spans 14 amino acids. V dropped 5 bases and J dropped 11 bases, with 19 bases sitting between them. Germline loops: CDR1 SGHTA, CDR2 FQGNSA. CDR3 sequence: CASSTPGTSWAQHF. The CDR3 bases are TGTGCCAGCAGCACGCCCGGGACATCCTGGGCCCAGCATTTT.

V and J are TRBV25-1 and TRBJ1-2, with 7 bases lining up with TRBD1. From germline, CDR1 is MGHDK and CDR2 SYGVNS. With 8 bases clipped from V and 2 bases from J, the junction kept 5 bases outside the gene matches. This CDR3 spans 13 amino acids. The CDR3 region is CASRGQENYGYTF. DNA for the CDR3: TGTGCCAGCCGAGGACAGGAGAACTATGGCTACACCTTC.

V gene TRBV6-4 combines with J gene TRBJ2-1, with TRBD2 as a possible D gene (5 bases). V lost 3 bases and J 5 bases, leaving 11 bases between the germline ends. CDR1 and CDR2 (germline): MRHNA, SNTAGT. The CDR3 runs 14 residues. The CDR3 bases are TGTGCCAGCAGTGAATATGGCGGGCACAATGAGCAGTTCTTC. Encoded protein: CASSEYGGHNEQFF.

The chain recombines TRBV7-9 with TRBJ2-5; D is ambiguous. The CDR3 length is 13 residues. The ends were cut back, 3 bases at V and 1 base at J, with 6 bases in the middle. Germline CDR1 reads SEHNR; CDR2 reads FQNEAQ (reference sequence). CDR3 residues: CASSFGGQETQYF. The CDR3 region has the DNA TGTGCCAGCAGCTTCGGCGGCCAAGAGACCCAGTACTTC.

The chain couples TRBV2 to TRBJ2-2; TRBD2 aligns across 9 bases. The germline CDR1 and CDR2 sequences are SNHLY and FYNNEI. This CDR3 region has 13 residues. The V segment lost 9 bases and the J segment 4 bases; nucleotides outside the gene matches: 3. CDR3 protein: CASSGGVTGELFF. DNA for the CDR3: TGTGCCAGTAGCGGGGGTGTCACCGGGGAGCTGTTTTTT.

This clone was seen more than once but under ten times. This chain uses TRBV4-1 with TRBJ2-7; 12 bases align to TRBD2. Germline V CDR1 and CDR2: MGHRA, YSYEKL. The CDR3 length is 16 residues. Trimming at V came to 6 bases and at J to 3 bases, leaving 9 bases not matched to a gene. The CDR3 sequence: CASSPELAGGLYEQYF. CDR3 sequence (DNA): TGCGCCAGCAGTCCGGAACTAGCGGGAGGACTCTACGAGCAGTACTTC.

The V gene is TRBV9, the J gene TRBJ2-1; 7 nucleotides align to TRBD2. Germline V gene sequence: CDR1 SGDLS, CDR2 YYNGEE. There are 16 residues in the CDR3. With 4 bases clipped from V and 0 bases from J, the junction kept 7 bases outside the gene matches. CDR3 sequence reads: CASSPTSLSSYNEQFF. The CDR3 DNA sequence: TGTGCCAGCAGCCCGACTAGCTTGAGCTCCTACAATGAGCAGTTCTTC.

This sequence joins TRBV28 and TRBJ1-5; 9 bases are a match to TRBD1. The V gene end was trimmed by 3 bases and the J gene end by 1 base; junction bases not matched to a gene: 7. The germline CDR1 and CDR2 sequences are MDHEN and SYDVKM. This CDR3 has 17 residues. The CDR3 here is CASSFGTGFRSNQPQHF. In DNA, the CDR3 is TGTGCCAGCAGTTTCGGGACAGGGTTTAGGAGCAATCAGCCCCAGCATTTT.

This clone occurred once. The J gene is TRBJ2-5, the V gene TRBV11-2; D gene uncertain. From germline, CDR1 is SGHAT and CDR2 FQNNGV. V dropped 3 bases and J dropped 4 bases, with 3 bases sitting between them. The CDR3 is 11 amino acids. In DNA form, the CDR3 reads TGTGCCAGCAGCTTTAGAGAGACCCAGTACTTC. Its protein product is CASSFRETQYF. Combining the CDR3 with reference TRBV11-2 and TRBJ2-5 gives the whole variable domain EAGVAQSPRYKIIEKRQSVAFWCNPISGHATLYWYQQILGQGPKLLIQFQNNGVVDDSQLPKDRFSAERLKGVDSTLKIQPAKLEDSAVYLCASSFRETQYFGPGTRLLVL.

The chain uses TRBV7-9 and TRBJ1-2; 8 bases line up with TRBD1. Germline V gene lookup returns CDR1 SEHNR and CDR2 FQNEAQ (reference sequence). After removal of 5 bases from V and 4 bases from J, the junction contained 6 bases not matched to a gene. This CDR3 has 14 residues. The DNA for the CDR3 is TGTGCCAGCAGCCGACAGGGGAGCGGCTATGGCTACACCTTC. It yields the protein CASSRQGSGYGYTF.